This T cell receptor (beta chain) was recorded in a study of CD8 T cells in Susac syndrome. Study-level background: Patients with Susac syndrome had blood drawn and were at that point therapy-naive, on corticosteroids, or on intravenous immunoglobulin alone.

This CDR3 comprises 13 residues. Germline V gene data show CDR1 as SGDLS and CDR2 as YYNGEE. The V end was cut by 3 bases, the J end by 3 bases, with 9 bases between. RNA in amounts of 0.5 to 1 ug was reverse transcribed with random hexamers. In TCRdb, the immunoSEQ multiplex PCR reads were re-called with MiXCR into one record per CDR3 protein. The sample yields approximately 180,000 distinct CDR3 sequences, over 75% seen once. Sequencing of TCR beta was undertaken in CD8+ and CD4+ T cells derived from blood. The clonotype comes from a human donor with Susac syndrome. The chain uses TRBV9 and TRBJ1-1; D remains unclear. Specimen: CD4+ T cells from PBMCs. CDR3 protein: CASSARIDTEAFF. Here the CDR3 DNA reads TGTGCCAGCAGCGCCAGGATCGACACTGAAGCTTTCTTT. Based on the CDR3 plus reference TRBV9 and TRBJ1-1, the full variable domain is DSGVTQTPKHLITATGQRVTLRCSPRSGDLSVYWYQQSLDQGLQFLIQYYNGEERAKGNILERFSAQQFPDLHSELNLSSLELGDSALYFCASSARIDTEAFFGQGTRLTVV.